The 14 T cell receptor beta chains below all came from one sample that was sequenced in a study of beta chain features in type 1 diabetes. cDNA synthesis used the whole RNA isolate, giving expressed TCRB sequences. Sequencing was performed with immunoSEQ multiplex PCR; in TCRdb, only in-frame clones are kept and a portion is missing. This table holds 810,000 or so clones, 15% to 20% found once. Sequences were obtained from naive CD4+ T cells from blood. These receptors were taken from a woman aged 18-35 years in good health.

This clone turned up a few times. This chain joins TRBV5-4 and TRBJ2-7; D uncertain. Germline V CDR1 and CDR2: SGHNT, YYREEE (reference sequence). The ends were cut back, 4 bases at V and 1 base at J, with 15 bases in the middle. The CDR3 totals 15 residues. CDR3: CASSQTIRGSYEQYF. CDR3 in DNA: TGTGCCAGCAGCCAAACGATTCGTGGATCCTACGAGCAGTACTTC. Variable domain in full (rest from reference TRBV5-4 and TRBJ2-7): ETGVTQSPTHLIKTRGQQVTLRCSSQSGHNTVSWYQQALGQGPQFIFQYYREEENGRGNFPPRFSGLQFPNYSSELNVNALELDDSALYLCASSQTIRGSYEQYFGPGTRLTVT.

This clone was found many times. J is TRBJ1-1 and V is TRBV7-2; D is unresolved. The CDR3 spans 9 residues. The germline CDR1 and CDR2 sequences are SGHTA and FQGNSA. The V gene lost 5 bases and the J gene lost 7 bases, with 2 bases spanning the gap. This CDR3 is CASSLEAFF. In DNA form, the CDR3 reads TGTGCCAGCAGCCTTGAAGCTTTCTTT. Full variable domain (outside the CDR3, taken from reference TRBV7-2 and TRBJ1-1): GAGVSQSPSNKVTEKGKDVELRCDPISGHTALYWYRQSLGQGLEFLIYFQGNSAPDKSGLPSDRFSAERTGGSVSTLTIQRTQQEDSAVYLCASSLEAFFGQGTRLTVV.

The J gene is TRBJ2-7, the V gene TRBV4-3, with 11 nucleotides matching TRBD2. Germline CDR1 reads LGHNA; CDR2 reads YSLEER. Trimming at V came to 0 bases and at J to 7 bases, leaving 8 bases not matched to a gene. This CDR3 region has 16 residues. This CDR3 is CASSQEGTSGLYEQYF. The CDR3 coding sequence is TGCGCCAGCAGCCAAGAGGGGACTAGCGGTTTGTATGAGCAGTACTTC.

This clone turned up a few times. The chain employs TRBV4-2 and TRBJ2-2, with D tentatively TRBD1 (5 bases). V shed 5 bases and J shed 2 bases, with 12 bases lying between them. Germline V CDR1 and CDR2: LGHNA, YNFKEQ. The CDR3 is 15 amino acids. CDR3 region: CASSLVQANTGELFF. The CDR3 DNA sequence: TGTGCCAGCAGCTTGGTACAGGCTAACACCGGGGAGCTGTTTTTT.

A few counts support this clone. This chain uses TRBV2 with TRBJ1-4; D might be TRBD1 (6 bases). Germline V gene sequence: CDR1 SNHLY, CDR2 FYNNEI. The CDR3 covers 14 residues. The V gene lost 7 bases and the J gene lost 4 bases, with 13 bases spanning the gap. The CDR3, as DNA: TGTGCCAGCACCAGGACAGAAGTTAATGAAAAACTGTTTTTT. This codes for CASTRTEVNEKLFF.

V and J are TRBV29-1 and TRBJ2-7; TRBD2 matches 10 bases. The V segment lost 4 bases and the J segment 2 bases; nucleotides outside the gene matches: 5. Germline CDR1 reads SQVTM; CDR2 reads ANQGSEA. The CDR3 covers 14 residues. CDR3 region: CSVVVLAGAYEQYF. DNA for the CDR3: TGCAGCGTTGTGGTGCTAGCGGGAGCCTACGAGCAGTACTTC.

V gene TRBV4-3 combines with J gene TRBJ1-2, with 11 bases matching TRBD1. The J segment lost 4 bases and the V segment lost 4 bases, leaving 11 bases of the junction unmatched. Germline V CDR1 and CDR2: LGHNA, YSLEER. The CDR3 covers 17 residues. The CDR3 is CASSPRTGGSSSYGYTF. CDR3 DNA sequence: TGCGCCAGCAGCCCCCGGACAGGGGGCAGTAGTAGCTATGGCTACACCTTC.

This clone showed up just once. The J gene is TRBJ2-7, the V gene TRBV28; 7 nucleotides agree with TRBD1. The V gene end was trimmed by 6 bases and the J gene end by 3 bases; junction bases not matched to a gene: 8. The CDR3 sequence is 14 residues long. CDR1 is MDHEN and CDR2 is SYDVKM in the germline V gene. This CDR3 is CASSRQGAVYEQYF. Written as DNA, the CDR3 is TGTGCCAGCAGCCGACAGGGAGCGGTCTACGAGCAGTACTTC.

This clone has more than one count but fewer than ten. V and J are TRBV5-1 and TRBJ2-7; D not certain. The V gene lost 0 bases and the J gene lost 2 bases, with 12 bases spanning the gap. This CDR3 region has 15 residues. Germline V gives CDR1 SGHRS, CDR2 YFSETQ. CDR3 in amino acids: CASSLEGNPTYEQYF. As DNA, the CDR3 is TGCGCCAGCAGCTTGGAAGGGAACCCCACCTACGAGCAGTACTTC. Looking up the rest from reference TRBV5-1 and TRBJ2-7 gives the full variable domain: KAGVTQTPRYLIKTRGQQVTLSCSPISGHRSVSWYQQTPGQGLQFLFEYFSETQRNKGNFPGRFSGRQFSNSRSEMNVSTLELGDSALYLCASSLEGNPTYEQYFGPGTRLTVT.

The rearrangement links TRBV7-2 to TRBJ1-1; no definite D call. Trimming cost V 2 bases and J 2 bases, with 12 bases left between them. In germline, CDR1 is SGHTA, CDR2 FQGNSA. The CDR3 is made up of 15 amino acids. Here the CDR3 DNA reads TGTGCCAGCAGCTTACCCGTAACCCCTAACACTGAAGCTTTCTTT. This translates into CASSLPVTPNTEAFF. The whole variable domain, filled in from reference TRBV7-2 and TRBJ1-1, reads GAGVSQSPSNKVTEKGKDVELRCDPISGHTALYWYRQSLGQGLEFLIYFQGNSAPDKSGLPSDRFSAERTGGSVSTLTIQRTQQEDSAVYLCASSLPVTPNTEAFFGQGTRLTVV.

The V and J genes are TRBV14 and TRBJ2-1; 13 bases match TRBD2. Unmatched junction bases numbered 7, after V lost 4 bases and J lost 4 bases. The CDR3 sequence is 17 residues long. Per germline, CDR1 SGHDN and CDR2 FVKESK. The CDR3 DNA sequence: TGTGCCAGCAGCCTACGAAAGGGACTAGCGGGGTACAATGAGCAGTTCTTC. This gives the protein CASSLRKGLAGYNEQFF.

A few counts support this clone. The chain is built from TRBV14 and TRBJ1-2, with no clear D. With 4 bases removed from V and 2 bases from J, the gap between germline ends came to 8 bases. This CDR3 has 13 amino acids. Germline V gene lookup returns CDR1 SGHDN and CDR2 FVKESK. DNA of the CDR3: TGTGCCAGCAGCCCGGGCCTCAACTATGGCTACACCTTC. Translating it yields CASSPGLNYGYTF.

The chain combines TRBV7-2 with TRBJ1-4; a weak D match, TRBD1 (6 bases). Germline V lookup: CDR1 SGHTA, CDR2 FQGNSA. V was cut by 1 base and J by 5 bases, with 11 bases left in between. This CDR3 comprises 15 residues. CDR3: CASSLGGGFNEKLFF. The CDR3 nucleotides are TGTGCCAGCAGCTTAGGAGGGGGGTTCAATGAAAAACTGTTTTTT.

This sequence joins TRBV6-4 and TRBJ2-3; 7 bases are shared with TRBD1. This CDR3 is built from 14 residues. Looked up from germline, CDR1 is MRHNA and CDR2 is SNTAGT. J lost 3 bases, V lost 6 bases, and 6 bases had no gene match. CDR3 residues: CASSIGGATDTQYF. CDR3 sequence (DNA): TGTGCCAGCAGCATAGGGGGCGCGACAGATACGCAGTATTTT.